This T cell receptor beta chain derives from a study of cytomegalovirus exposure and HLA in healthy donors. Overall study context: Previous work identified 95 million to 120 million unique TCR beta sequences from roughly 180 million T cells.

The PCR made use of 60 Vbeta and 13 Jbeta primers. Measured with immunoSEQ multiplex PCR; TCRdb has only the in-frame clones, and not every one. Of 100,000 to 150,000 clones in the sample, roughly 18% were seen once. The CDR3 is 15 residues long. CDR1 is SGHVS, CDR2 FNYEAQ, per germline. The junction had 8 bases not matched to a gene; V was cut back by 4 bases and J by 6 bases. General observations from the study: As immune exposure information, only CMV serostatus was available. Follow-up analysis found HLA locus-dependent TCR association rates, highest for DRB1 and lowest for HLA-C.

About this clone: Antigen: not known.

Sequencing input: PBMCs. The TCR comes from a female donor in good health and CMV-seropositive. The genes are TRBV7-6 and TRBJ2-2; 7 bases are a match to TRBD2. CDR3 protein: CASSSSGTGAGELFF. The CDR3 DNA sequence: TGTGCCAGCAGCTCTAGCGGAACCGGAGCCGGGGAGCTGTTTTTT.